The clone carrying this T cell receptor (beta chain) has more than one count but fewer than ten. The germline CDR1 and CDR2 sequences are SQVTM and ANQGSEA. This CDR3 is 11 amino acids long. This record belongs to a study of tumor-infiltrating lymphocytes in primary liver carcinoma. Study-level information: Both sexes were represented among patients, who were 30 to 69 years old. In every tissue type, samples returned a similar yield of roughly 3.65 to 7.13 million productive TCRbeta reads.

Starting material of roughly 0.45 ug total RNA yielded TCR beta cDNA via a constant-region primer. Libraries of TCR beta came from three nested multiplex PCR rounds with slightly modified ARM-PCR. For 10 cycles apiece, the opening two PCR rounds ran with TRBV1-TRBV30 forward primers and a C-beta reverse primer. Each CDR3 protein is one row after TCRdb ran MiXCR on the multiplex PCR reads. The data hold under 85,000 distinct CDR3 sequences, with approximately 77% observed a single time. Without any cell sorting, roughly 20-32 mg of bulk tissue yielded co-extracted RNA and DNA. Through surgical resection, the patients' primary liver carcinoma was treated.

Sample: liver tumor tissue from sampling region 1. Subset reported: tumor region T1, superior pole. The chain joins TRBV29-1 to TRBJ2-7; the D is unclear. The clonotype comes from a man aged 40-49 years with primary liver carcinoma and hepatitis B virus infection. The chain's CDR3 is CSFPTSYEQYF. The CDR3 DNA reads TGCAGTTTCCCCACCTCCTACGAGCAGTACTTC.